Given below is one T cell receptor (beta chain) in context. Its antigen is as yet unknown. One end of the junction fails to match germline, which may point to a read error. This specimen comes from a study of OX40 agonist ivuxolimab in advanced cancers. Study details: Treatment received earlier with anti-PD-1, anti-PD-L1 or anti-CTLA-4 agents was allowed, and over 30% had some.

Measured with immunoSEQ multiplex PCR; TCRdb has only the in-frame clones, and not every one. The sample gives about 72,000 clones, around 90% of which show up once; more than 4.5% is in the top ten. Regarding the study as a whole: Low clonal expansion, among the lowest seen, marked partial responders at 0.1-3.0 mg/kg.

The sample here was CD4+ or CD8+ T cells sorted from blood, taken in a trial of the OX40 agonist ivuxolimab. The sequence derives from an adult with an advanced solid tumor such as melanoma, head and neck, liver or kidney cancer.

CDR3 amino acids: CASSLAGTPLYEQYF. The CDR3 DNA sequence: TGTGCCAGCAGCCTAGCGGGAACGCCCCTCTACGAGCAGTACTTC. The rearrangement joins TRBV7-9 to TRBJ2-7; 9 positions agree with TRBD2. The CDR3 runs 15 residues. Germline CDR1 SEHNR, CDR2 FQNEAQ (reference sequence).